One T cell receptor beta chain is described in this entry. Its specificity is unknown. The sample originates from a study of graft-versus-host responses after intestinal transplantation. Study in general: Recipients had transplants, and these were multivisceral, liver-intestinal, or isolated intestinal. Tacrolimus plus steroids were given to all recipients for around three years, preceded by anti-thymocyte globulin induction.

Profiled with immunoSEQ multiplex PCR; TCRdb holds only in-frame clones, not every one. The table has roughly 92,000 clones, around 89% seen once; the top ten hold 0.28%. Study findings and constraints: The marrow of recipients harbored GvH clones, and ileum or blood showed some of them first.

Trimming at V came to 1 base and at J to 12 bases, leaving 8 bases not matched to a gene. The CDR3 is 13 residues long. CDR1 LNHDA and CDR2 SQIVND come from the germline V gene (reference sequence). The rearrangement uses TRBV19 and TRBJ2-5; 7 bases line up with TRBD2. The TCR sequence derives from a human donor who was the organ donor for an intestinal transplant. Sequencing used unstimulated CD4+ T cells sorted from spleen or lymph node cells, obtained before transplant. CDR3 region: CASSIGLAEEKYF. The CDR3 DNA reads as TGTGCCAGTAGTATAGGGCTAGCGGAGGAAAAGTACTTC.